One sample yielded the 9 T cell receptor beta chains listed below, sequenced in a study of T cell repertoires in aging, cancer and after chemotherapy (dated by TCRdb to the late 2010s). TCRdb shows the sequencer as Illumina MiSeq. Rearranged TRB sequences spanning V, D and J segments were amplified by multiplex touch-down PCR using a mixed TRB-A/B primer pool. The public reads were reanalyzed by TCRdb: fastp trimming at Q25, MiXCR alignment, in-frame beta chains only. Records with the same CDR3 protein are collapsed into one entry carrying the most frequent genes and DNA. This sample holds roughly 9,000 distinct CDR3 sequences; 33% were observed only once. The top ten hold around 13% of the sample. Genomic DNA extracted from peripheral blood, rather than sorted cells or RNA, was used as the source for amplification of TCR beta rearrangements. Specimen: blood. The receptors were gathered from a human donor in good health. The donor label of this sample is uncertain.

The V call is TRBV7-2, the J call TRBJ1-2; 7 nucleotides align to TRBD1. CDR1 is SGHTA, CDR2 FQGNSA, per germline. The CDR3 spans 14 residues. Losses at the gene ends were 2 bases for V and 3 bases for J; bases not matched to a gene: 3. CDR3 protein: CASSLRQGYYGYTF. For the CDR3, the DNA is TGTGCCAGCAGCTTAAGACAGGGATACTATGGCTACACCTTC. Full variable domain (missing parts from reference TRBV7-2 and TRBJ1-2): GAGVSQSPSNKVTEKGKDVELRCDPISGHTALYWYRQSLGQGLEFLIYFQGNSAPDKSGLPSDRFSAERTGGSVSTLTIQRTQQEDSAVYLCASSLRQGYYGYTFGSGTRLTVV.

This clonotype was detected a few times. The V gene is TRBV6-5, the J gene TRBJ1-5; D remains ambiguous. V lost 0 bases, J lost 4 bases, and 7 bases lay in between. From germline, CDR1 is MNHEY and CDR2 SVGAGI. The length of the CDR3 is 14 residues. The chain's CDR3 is CASSYSGGNQPQHF. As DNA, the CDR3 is TGTGCCAGCAGTTACTCGGGCGGTAATCAGCCCCAGCATTTT.

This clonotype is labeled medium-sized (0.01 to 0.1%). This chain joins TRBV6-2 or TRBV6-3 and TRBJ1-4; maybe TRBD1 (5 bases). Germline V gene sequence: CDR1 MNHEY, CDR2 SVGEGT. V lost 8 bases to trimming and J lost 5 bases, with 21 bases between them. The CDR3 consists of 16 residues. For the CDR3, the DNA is TGTGCCAGCCAGGGAATCGGGAAGCCTCAGAATGAAAAACTGTTTTTT. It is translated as CASQGIGKPQNEKLFF.

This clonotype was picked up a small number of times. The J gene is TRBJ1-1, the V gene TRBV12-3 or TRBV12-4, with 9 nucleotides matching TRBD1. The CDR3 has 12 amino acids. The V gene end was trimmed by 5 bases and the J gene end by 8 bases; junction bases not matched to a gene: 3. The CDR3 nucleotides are TGTGCCAGCAGTCCCGGGACAGGGGAAGCTTTCTTT. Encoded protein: CASSPGTGEAFF.

The CDR3 here is CAIRSESTGELFF. The CDR3 nucleotides read TGTGCCATCAGGTCAGAGTCCACCGGGGAGCTGTTTTTT. The genes are TRBV10-3 and TRBJ2-2; D uncertain. Trimming removed 6 bases from V and 4 bases from J, with 9 bases in between. CDR3 size: 13 residues. Germline values: CDR1 ENHRY, CDR2 SYGVKD.

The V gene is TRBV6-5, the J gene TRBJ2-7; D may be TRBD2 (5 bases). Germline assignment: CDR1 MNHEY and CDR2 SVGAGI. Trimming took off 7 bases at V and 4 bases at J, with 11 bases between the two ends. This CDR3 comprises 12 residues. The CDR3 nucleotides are TGTGCCAGCACCCCCGGGGATTACGAGCAGTACTTC. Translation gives CASTPGDYEQYF.

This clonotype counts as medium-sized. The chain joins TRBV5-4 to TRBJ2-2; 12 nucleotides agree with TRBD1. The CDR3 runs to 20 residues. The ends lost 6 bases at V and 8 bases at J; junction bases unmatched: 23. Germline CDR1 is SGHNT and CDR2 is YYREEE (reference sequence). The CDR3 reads CASTQIPSAGTGGAKGELFF. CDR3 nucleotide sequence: TGTGCCAGCACCCAAATTCCGTCGGCCGGGACAGGGGGCGCGAAGGGGGAGCTGTTTTTT. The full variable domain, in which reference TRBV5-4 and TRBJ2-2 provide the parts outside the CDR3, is ETGVTQSPTHLIKTRGQQVTLRCSSQSGHNTVSWYQQALGQGPQFIFQYYREEENGRGNFPPRFSGLQFPNYSSELNVNALELDDSALYLCASTQIPSAGTGGAKGELFFGEGSRLTVL.

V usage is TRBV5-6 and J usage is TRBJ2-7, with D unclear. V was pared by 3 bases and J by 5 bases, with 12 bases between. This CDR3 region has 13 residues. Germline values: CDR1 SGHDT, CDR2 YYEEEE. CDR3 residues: CASSSRGLDEQYF. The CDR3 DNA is TGTGCCAGCAGCTCCCGCGGCCTGGACGAGCAGTACTTC.

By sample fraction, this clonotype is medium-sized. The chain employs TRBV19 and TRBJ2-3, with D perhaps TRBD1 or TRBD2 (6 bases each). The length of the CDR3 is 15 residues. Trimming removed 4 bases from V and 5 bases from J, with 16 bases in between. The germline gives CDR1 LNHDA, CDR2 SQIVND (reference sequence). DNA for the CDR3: TGTGCCAGTAGTAAGGGGGGCAGGGTGGTAGATACGCAGTATTTT. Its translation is CASSKGGRVVDTQYF.